This is a list of T cell receptor beta chains from one sample in a study of blood T cell repertoires in COVID-19. Clones were read by immunoSEQ multiplex PCR, and TCRdb kept only the in-frame ones, dropping some. The sample includes 200,000 or so clones, 86% seen only once; the top ten take roughly 2.2%. Sequencing used peripheral blood. The receptors stem from a woman in her 50s with acute or convalescent COVID-19. Each CDR3 is given with its conserved first and last residue. The D gene is left open where the match is weak. Part of the rows lack a size; the others show once, few, many or a class for expanded clones.

size,J,V,D,DNA,CDR3
-,TRBJ1-1,TRBV12-3/TRBV12-4,TRBD1,TGTGCCAGCAGATCTGGACAGGGGGCCGGCGCTTTCTTT,CASRSGQGAGAFF
-,TRBJ2-7,TRBV11-3,TRBD2,TGTGCCAGCAGCCCCGGGGGGGTCTACGAGCAGTACTTC,CASSPGGVYEQYF
-,TRBJ2-3,TRBV6-1,TRBD1,TGTGCCAGCAGTGAATATACCACAGGGGGATTCTTGGTAGATACGCAGTATTTT,CASSEYTTGGFLVDTQYF
-,TRBJ2-4,TRBV6-6,TRBD2,TGTGCCAGCAGTCGTAGCGGGGGGGCCTGGGCCAAAAACATTCAGTACTTC,CASSRSGGAWAKNIQYF
-,TRBJ1-2,TRBV7-3,TRBD1,TGTGCCAGCAGCCTAGACGGACAGGGGCGGCTGGGCTACACCTTC,CASSLDGQGRLGYTF
-,TRBJ2-2,TRBV5-4,TRBD1,TGTGCCAGCAGCTTGTTATTCCAGGGGGCGGTCACCGGGGAGCTGTTTTTT,CASSLLFQGAVTGELFF
-,TRBJ1-5,TRBV6-5,TRBD1,TGTGCCAGCAGTTGGGACAGGGAGACAAATCAGCCCCAGCATTTT,CASSWDRETNQPQHF
-,TRBJ1-3,TRBV5-6,TRBD1,TGTGCCAGCAGCGGCTCCGGGACAGGGGCGAACACCATATATTTT,CASSGSGTGANTIYF
-,TRBJ1-4,TRBV5-1,-,TGCGCCAGCAGCTTGGACCCGTTCCGCGGGGGAGCTGAAAAACTGTTTTTT,CASSLDPFRGGAEKLFF
once,TRBJ1-5,TRBV6-2/TRBV6-3,TRBD1,TGTGCCAGCAGTTACTTTACCGGGACAGGGGGGGTTTTTAGCAATCAGCCCCAGCATTTT,CASSYFTGTGGVFSNQPQHF
-,TRBJ2-2,TRBV9,TRBD2,TGTGCCAGCAGCGTAGGCGGGGGGGCGAACACCGGGGAGCTGTTTTTT,CASSVGGGANTGELFF
-,TRBJ2-5,TRBV7-2,-,TGTGCCAGCAGCTCCCGACTAGGCGAGACCCAGTACTTC,CASSSRLGETQYF
-,TRBJ1-4,TRBV7-2,TRBD1,TGTGCCAGCAGCGCCCTTCCGGGACAGGGAATTGAAAAACTGTTTTTT,CASSALPGQGIEKLFF
-,TRBJ1-2,TRBV27,-,TGTGCCAGCAGTTTATTGGGGGCGGGTGGCTACACCTTC,CASSLLGAGGYTF
-,TRBJ2-1,TRBV12-3/TRBV12-4,TRBD1,TGTGCCAGCAAACAGGGGTACAATGAGCAGTTCTTC,CASKQGYNEQFF
-,TRBJ2-1,TRBV7-8,-,TGTGCCAGCAGCTACGGGGGTTTAGGGGACGGGTTCTACAATGAGCAGTTCTTC,CASSYGGLGDGFYNEQFF
-,TRBJ1-6,TRBV2,-,TGTGCCAGCAGTGAAGTACAGGGCGGGTATAATTCACCCCTCCACTTT,CASSEVQGGYNSPLHF
few,TRBJ2-7,TRBV24-1,-,TGTGCCACCAGTGCAGGGGACTACGAGCAGTACTTC,CATSAGDYEQYF
once,TRBJ2-3,TRBV27,TRBD2,TGTGCCAGCAGTTTATGGGGCGGGGGGGCCACAAGATCGGATACGCAGTATTTT,CASSLWGGGATRSDTQYF
few,TRBJ1-6,TRBV5-4,-,TGTGCCAGCAGCTTTAAGACGGGCTCCTATAATTCACCCCTCCACTTT,CASSFKTGSYNSPLHF
-,TRBJ2-7,TRBV14,-,TGTGCCAGCAGCCCGATCCACTCCGCCTACGAGCAGTACTTC,CASSPIHSAYEQYF
-,TRBJ2-2,TRBV6-1,TRBD2,TGTGCCAGCAGTGTCTCTAGCGGGGAATACACCGGGGAGCTGTTTTTT,CASSVSSGEYTGELFF
once,TRBJ1-2,TRBV3-1/TRBV3-2,-,TGTGCCAGCAGCAACTGGGACGGGGGGAACTATGGCTACACCTTC,CASSNWDGGNYGYTF
-,TRBJ2-2,TRBV7-2,-,TGTGCCAGCCCAAACAGGGCCACCGGGGAGCTGTTTTTT,CASPNRATGELFF
-,TRBJ2-1,TRBV30,-,TGTGCCTGGAGTGCCCCTCCGGGCAATGAGCAGTTCTTC,CAWSAPPGNEQFF
-,TRBJ2-7,TRBV30,TRBD2,TGTGCCTGGAGTGTAAGCGGGAGTTCCTACGAGCAGTACTTC,CAWSVSGSSYEQYF